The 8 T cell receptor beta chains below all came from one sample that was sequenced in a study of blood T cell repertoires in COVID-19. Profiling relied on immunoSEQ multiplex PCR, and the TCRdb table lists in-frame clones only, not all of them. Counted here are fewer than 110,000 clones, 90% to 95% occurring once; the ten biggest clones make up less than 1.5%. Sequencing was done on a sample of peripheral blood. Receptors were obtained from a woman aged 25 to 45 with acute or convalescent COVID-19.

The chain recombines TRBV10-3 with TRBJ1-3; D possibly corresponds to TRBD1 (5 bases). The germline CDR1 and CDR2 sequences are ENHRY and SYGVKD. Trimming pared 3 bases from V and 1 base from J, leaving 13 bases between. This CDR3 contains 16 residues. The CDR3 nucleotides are TGTGCCATCAGTGATCGGGGGGGAACATCTGGAAACACCATATATTTT. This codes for CAISDRGGTSGNTIYF.

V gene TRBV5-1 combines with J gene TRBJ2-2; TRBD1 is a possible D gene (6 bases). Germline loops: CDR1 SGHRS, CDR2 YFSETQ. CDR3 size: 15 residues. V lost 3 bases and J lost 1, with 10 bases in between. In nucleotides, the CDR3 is TGCGCCAGCAGCTGGGACACCGGGAACACCGGGGAGCTGTTTTTT. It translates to CASSWDTGNTGELFF.

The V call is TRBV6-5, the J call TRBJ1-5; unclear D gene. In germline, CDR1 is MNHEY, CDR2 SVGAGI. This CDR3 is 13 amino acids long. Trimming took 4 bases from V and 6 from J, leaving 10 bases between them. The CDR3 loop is CASSSLRGQPQHF. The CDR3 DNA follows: TGTGCCAGCAGTTCCCTCCGGGGTCAGCCCCAGCATTTT.

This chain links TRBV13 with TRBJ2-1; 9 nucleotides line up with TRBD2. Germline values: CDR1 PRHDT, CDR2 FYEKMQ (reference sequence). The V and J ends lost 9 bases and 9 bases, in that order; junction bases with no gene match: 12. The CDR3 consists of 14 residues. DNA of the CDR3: TGTGCCAGTGTTAAGGCGGGGGGGCCCTTTGAGCAGTTCTTC. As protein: CASVKAGGPFEQFF.

The DNA for the CDR3 is TGTGCCAGCAGCCGTACAGGGAACTCACTTCTCGAGCAGTACTTC. This codes for CASSRTGNSLLEQYF. The chain employs TRBV3-1 (or the pseudogene TRBV3-2) and TRBJ2-7, with D possibly being TRBD1 (6 bases). V dropped 4 bases and J dropped 6 bases, with 19 bases sitting between them. This CDR3 region has 15 residues. The germline gives CDR1 LGHDT, CDR2 YNNKEL (reference sequence).

CDR3 amino acids: CASSPQGGAGEKLFF. CDR3 bases: TGTGCCAGCTCACCGCAAGGGGGCGCAGGGGAAAAACTGTTTTTT. The chain employs TRBV18 and TRBJ1-4, with TRBD1 matching 7 bases. Germline assignment: CDR1 KGHSH and CDR2 LQKENI. The CDR3 is 15 amino acids. With 3 bases clipped from V and 8 bases from J, the junction kept 9 bases outside the gene matches.

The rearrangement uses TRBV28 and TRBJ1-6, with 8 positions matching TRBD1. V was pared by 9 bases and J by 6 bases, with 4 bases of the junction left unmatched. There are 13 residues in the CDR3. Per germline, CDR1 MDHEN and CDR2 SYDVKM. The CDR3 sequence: CASTGGSNSPLHF. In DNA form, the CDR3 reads TGTGCCAGTACAGGGGGTTCTAATTCACCCCTCCACTTT.

This chain's CDR3 is CASSIMGDTGELFF. The CDR3 DNA reads as TGTGCCAGCAGTATCATGGGAGACACCGGGGAGCTGTTTTTT. The rearrangement joins TRBV28 to TRBJ2-2; tentative D call: TRBD2 (5 bases). The germline V gene has CDR1 MDHEN and CDR2 SYDVKM. CDR3 length: 14 amino acids. The V end was cut by 5 bases, the J end by 3 bases, with 10 bases between.